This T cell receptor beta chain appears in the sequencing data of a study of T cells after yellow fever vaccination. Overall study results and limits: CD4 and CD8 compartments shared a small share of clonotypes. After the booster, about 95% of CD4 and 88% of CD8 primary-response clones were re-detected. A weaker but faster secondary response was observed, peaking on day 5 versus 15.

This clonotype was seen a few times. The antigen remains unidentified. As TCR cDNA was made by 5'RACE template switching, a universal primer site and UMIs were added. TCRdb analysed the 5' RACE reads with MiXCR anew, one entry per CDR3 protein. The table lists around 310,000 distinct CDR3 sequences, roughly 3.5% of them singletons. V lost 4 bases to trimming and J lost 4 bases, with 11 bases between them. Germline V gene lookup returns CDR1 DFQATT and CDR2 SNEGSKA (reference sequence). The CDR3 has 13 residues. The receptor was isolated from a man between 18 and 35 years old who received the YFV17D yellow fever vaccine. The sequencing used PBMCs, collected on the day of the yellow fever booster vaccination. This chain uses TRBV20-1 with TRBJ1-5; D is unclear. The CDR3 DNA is TGCAGTGCTACCGCGGCAGGTAATCAGCCCCAGCATTTT. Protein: CSATAAGNQPQHF.